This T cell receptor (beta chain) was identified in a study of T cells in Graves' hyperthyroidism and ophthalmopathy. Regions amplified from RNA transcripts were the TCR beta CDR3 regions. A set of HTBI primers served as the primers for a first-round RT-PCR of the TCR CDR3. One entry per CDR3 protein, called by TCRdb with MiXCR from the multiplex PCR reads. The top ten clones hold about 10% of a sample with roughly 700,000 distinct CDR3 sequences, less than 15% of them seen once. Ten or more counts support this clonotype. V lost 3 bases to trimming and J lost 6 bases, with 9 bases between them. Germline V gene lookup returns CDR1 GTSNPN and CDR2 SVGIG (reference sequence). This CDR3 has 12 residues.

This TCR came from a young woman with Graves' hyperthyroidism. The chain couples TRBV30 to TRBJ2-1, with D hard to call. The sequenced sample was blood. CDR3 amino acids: CAWSPSFNEQFF. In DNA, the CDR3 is TGTGCCTGGAGCCCATCGTTCAATGAGCAGTTCTTC. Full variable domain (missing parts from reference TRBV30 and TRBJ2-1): SQTIHQWPATLVQPVGSPLSLECTVEGTSNPNLYWYRQAAGRGLQLLFYSVGIGQISSEVPQNLSASRPQDRQFILSSKKLLLSDSGFYLCAWSPSFNEQFFGPGTRLTVL.